Presented here are 26 T cell receptor beta chains from one specimen sequenced in a study of CD8+ T cells in alopecia areata. Extracted RNA was reverse transcribed into cDNA, the sequencing template. Only in-frame clones appear in the TCRdb table, and some are missing; sequencing was by immunoSEQ multiplex PCR. The top ten clones hold under 8% of a sample with about 150,000 clones, around three fifths of them seen once. The source material was CD4+ T cells sorted from blood, sampled at week 0. The receptors were gathered from a human donor with alopecia areata.

The chain employs TRBV7-2 and TRBJ2-3; possibly TRBD1 or TRBD2 for D (6 bases each). Germline assignment: CDR1 SGHTA and CDR2 FQGNSA. The CDR3 length is 14 residues. With 0 bases removed from V and 7 bases from J, the gap between germline ends came to 11 bases. As DNA, the CDR3 is TGTGCCAGCAGCTTAGCCAGGGGAGGAAATACGCAGTATTTT. This codes for CASSLARGGNTQYF.

This rearrangement joins TRBV25-1 to TRBJ2-1, with 8 nucleotides matching TRBD1. CDR3 size: 14 residues. V was clipped by 6 bases and J by 2 bases; unmatched bases: 3. Germline V gene lookup returns CDR1 MGHDK and CDR2 SYGVNS. The DNA of the CDR3 is TGTGCCAGCAGCGGACAGGGAACCTACAATGAGCAGTTCTTC. Residues: CASSGQGTYNEQFF.

This chain links TRBV29-1 with TRBJ2-2, with D unresolved. Trimming took off 5 bases at V and 0 bases at J, with 10 bases between the two ends. Germline V gives CDR1 SQVTM, CDR2 ANQGSEA. The CDR3 is 14 residues long. Written as DNA, the CDR3 is TGCAGCGTTTCCCAAGGAGCGAACACCGGGGAGCTGTTTTTT. Translating it yields CSVSQGANTGELFF.

This clone was picked up one time. The V gene is TRBV29-1, the J gene TRBJ1-1, with unresolved D. V was shortened by 7 bases and J by 1 base, with 13 bases between the two germline ends. CDR3 size: 13 residues. CDR1 is SQVTM and CDR2 is ANQGSEA in the germline V gene. The CDR3, as DNA: TGCAGCGCACTGAGGGTGGGGAACACTGAAGCTTTCTTT. It specifies CSALRVGNTEAFF.

V is TRBV6-5 and J is TRBJ2-2, with 11 bases aligning to TRBD2. The V gene's germline CDR1 is MNHEY and CDR2 SVGAGI. The CDR3 runs to 16 residues. V lost 4 bases and J lost 2; bases outside the gene matches: 3. Here the CDR3 reads CASSLLAGANTGELFF. The CDR3 DNA is TGTGCCAGCAGTTTACTAGCGGGGGCCAACACCGGGGAGCTGTTTTTT.

This clone came up once. The chain is built from TRBV5-6 and TRBJ1-2, with 12 bases identical to TRBD1. The V gene end was trimmed by 4 bases and the J gene end by 7 bases; junction bases not matched to a gene: 8. The CDR3 has 15 amino acids. CDR1 is SGHDT and CDR2 is YYEEEE in the germline V gene. The CDR3 coding sequence is TGTGCCAGCAGCCCCCGGGACAGGGGGCTAGTTGGCTACACCTTC. Translation: CASSPRDRGLVGYTF.

V is TRBV2 and J is TRBJ1-1; 9 nucleotides align to TRBD1. J gave up 4 bases and V 6 bases, and 6 bases lay outside the gene matches. The CDR3 runs 14 residues. Germline assignment: CDR1 SNHLY and CDR2 FYNNEI. The CDR3 DNA reads as TGTGCCAGCAGGAGGGACAGGGATGTCACTGAAGCTTTCTTT. Translated, it gives CASRRDRDVTEAFF.

In its sample, this clone was seen a few times. V and J are TRBV5-6 and TRBJ1-2; D is undetermined. CDR1 SGHDT and CDR2 YYEEEE come from the germline V gene. V dropped 4 bases and J dropped 7 bases, with 17 bases sitting between them. This CDR3 is 14 amino acids long. The CDR3 coding sequence is TGTGCCAGCAGCCCGCTTGACCGAGGGAGTGGCTACACCTTC. This codes for CASSPLDRGSGYTF.

The rearrangement uses TRBV15 and TRBJ2-7; 7 bases map to TRBD1. Trimming removed 0 bases from V and 3 bases from J; junction bases left unmatched: 2. This CDR3 is built from 14 residues. Germline-derived CDR1 and CDR2 are LNHNV and YYDKDF (reference sequence). The CDR3 DNA follows: TGTGCCACCAGCAGAGACCGACAGGGCTACGAGCAGTACTTC. The encoded protein is CATSRDRQGYEQYF.

This clone was recorded a few times. The genes are TRBV23-1 and TRBJ2-5; unclear D gene. Being an ORF, TRBV23-1 has a function that is uncertain. This CDR3 has 13 amino acids. V gave up 4 bases and J gave up 5 bases, with 11 bases separating them. CDR3 sequence: CASSPINRETQYF. The CDR3 coding sequence is TGCGCCAGCAGTCCCATCAATCGGGAGACCCAGTACTTC.

The chain is built from TRBV5-4 and TRBJ1-2; a weak D match, TRBD1 (5 bases). With 4 bases removed from V and 4 bases from J, the gap between germline ends came to 8 bases. The CDR3 contains 12 residues. The germline CDR1 and CDR2 sequences are SGHNT and YYREEE (reference sequence). The CDR3 is CASSDSSYGYTF. In nucleotides, the CDR3 is TGTGCCAGCAGCGACAGTTCCTATGGCTACACCTTC.

This chain links TRBV7-9 with TRBJ2-7; 7 positions match TRBD2. CDR1 is SEHNR and CDR2 is FQNEAQ in the germline V gene (reference sequence). The trim removed 1 base at V and 5 bases at J, leaving 11 bases unmatched. The CDR3 totals 16 residues. For the CDR3, the DNA is TGTGCCAGCAGCTTAGGCATTGGACTAGTTATCAACGAGCAGTACTTC. Protein sequence: CASSLGIGLVINEQYF.

V gene TRBV27 combines with J gene TRBJ1-5, with TRBD1 matching 7 bases. This CDR3 has 14 amino acids. The germline gives CDR1 MNHEY, CDR2 SMNVEV (reference sequence). The V segment lost 6 bases and the J segment 8 bases; nucleotides outside the gene matches: 10. In DNA, the CDR3 is TGTGCCAGCAGAAGTACAGGGGAGGGGAAGCCCCAGCATTTT. Encoded protein: CASRSTGEGKPQHF.

The chain recombines TRBV29-1 with TRBJ2-1; 8 nucleotides agree with TRBD2. From germline, CDR1 is SQVTM and CDR2 ANQGSEA. With V trimmed by 7 bases and J by 12 bases, 11 bases remained unmatched. The CDR3 length is 12 residues. CDR3 in amino acids: CSAGGWLEVQFF. The CDR3, as DNA: TGCAGCGCGGGGGGGTGGCTAGAGGTGCAGTTCTTC.

The rearrangement joins TRBV7-2 to TRBJ1-5; no reliable D call. Germline assignment: CDR1 SGHTA and CDR2 FQGNSA. Trimming removed 1 base from V and 5 bases from J, with 6 bases in between. The CDR3 totals 13 residues. CDR3 nucleotides: TGTGCCAGCAGCTTAGAGGCAGATCAGCCCCAGCATTTT. This encodes CASSLEADQPQHF. The full variable domain, with the rest looked up from reference TRBV7-2 and TRBJ1-5, is GAGVSQSPSNKVTEKGKDVELRCDPISGHTALYWYRQSLGQGLEFLIYFQGNSAPDKSGLPSDRFSAERTGGSVSTLTIQRTQQEDSAVYLCASSLEADQPQHFGDGTRLSIL.

This clone has more than one count but fewer than ten. The rearrangement joins TRBV7-2 to TRBJ1-2, with D unresolved. CDR3 length equals 14 residues. Germline V lookup: CDR1 SGHTA, CDR2 FQGNSA. V was pared by 1 base and J by 2 bases, with 8 bases between. CDR3 sequence: CASSLEGRNYGYTF. The CDR3 DNA follows: TGTGCCAGCAGCTTAGAGGGCAGGAACTATGGCTACACCTTC.

This clone occurred a few times. V gene TRBV4-1 combines with J gene TRBJ1-2; D may be TRBD1 (6 bases). The CDR3 is 14 amino acids. V was cut by 2 bases and J by 6 bases, with 13 bases left in between. CDR1 is MGHRA, CDR2 YSYEKL, per germline. In DNA form, the CDR3 reads TGCGCCAGCAGCCAACATGGACAGTACGATGGCTACACCTTC. Translated: CASSQHGQYDGYTF.

V is TRBV5-6 and J is TRBJ1-2; D possibly corresponds to TRBD1 (5 bases). The CDR3 length is 14 residues. The ends were cut back, 4 bases at V and 7 bases at J, with 17 bases in the middle. CDR1 and CDR2 (germline): SGHDT, YYEEEE. CDR3 protein: CASSPVEGLGGYTF. Written as DNA, the CDR3 is TGTGCCAGCAGCCCGGTAGAGGGGTTAGGTGGCTACACCTTC.

This clone occurred a few times. The V gene is TRBV9, the J gene TRBJ2-3; the D gene is possibly TRBD1 (6 bases). The CDR3 runs to 15 residues. The germline CDR1 and CDR2 sequences are SGDLS and YYNGEE. V was clipped by 1 base and J by 4 bases, with 13 bases between them. This chain's CDR3 is CASSVRAGAADTQYF. The CDR3 coding sequence is TGTGCCAGCAGCGTAAGGGCAGGGGCGGCAGATACGCAGTATTTT.

The chain couples TRBV11-2 to TRBJ2-3; 15 nucleotides line up with TRBD2. Germline V gene data show CDR1 as SGHAT and CDR2 as FQNNGV. With 5 bases clipped from V and 2 bases from J, the junction kept 5 bases outside the gene matches. CDR3 length: 17 residues. The CDR3 protein is CASSRGTSGGNTDTQYF. CDR3 nucleotide sequence: TGTGCCAGCAGCCGGGGGACTAGCGGGGGGAACACAGATACGCAGTATTTT.

The chain recombines TRBV6-5 with TRBJ2-7; D gene ambiguous. CDR3 size: 12 residues. Germline-derived CDR1 and CDR2 are MNHEY and SVGAGI. The V and J ends lost 2 bases and 5 bases respectively, with 7 bases between them. CDR3 protein: CASSYNGNEQYF. CDR3 nucleotide sequence: TGTGCCAGCAGTTACAATGGTAACGAGCAGTACTTC.

This clone was counted between two and nine times. J is TRBJ2-1 and V is TRBV11-3, with 10 bases identical to TRBD2. From germline, CDR1 is SGHNT and CDR2 YENEEA. This CDR3 has 16 residues. V shed 4 bases, J shed 6 bases, and the junction held 9 bases outside the gene matches. The CDR3 loop is CASSSLAGANLNEQFF. DNA of the CDR3: TGTGCCAGCAGCTCCCTAGCGGGGGCAAACCTCAATGAGCAGTTCTTC.

The chain employs TRBV6-1 and TRBJ1-5; TRBD1 matches at 8 bases. The junction had 9 bases not matched to a gene; V was cut back by 11 bases and J by 3 bases. CDR3 size: 14 residues. Looked up from germline, CDR1 is MNHNS and CDR2 is SASEGT. This CDR3 is CALGQEFNNQPQHF. In DNA form, the CDR3 reads TGTGCCCTGGGACAGGAGTTTAACAATCAGCCCCAGCATTTT.

This clone was detected a few times. The V gene is TRBV4-1, the J gene TRBJ2-7; 10 nucleotides match TRBD2. Looked up from germline, CDR1 is MGHRA and CDR2 is YSYEKL. The CDR3 runs to 18 residues. The trim removed 4 bases at V and 5 bases at J, leaving 17 bases unmatched. The CDR3 sequence is CASSPAERGGLWFDEQYF. DNA of the CDR3: TGCGCCAGCAGCCCCGCCGAGCGGGGGGGCCTCTGGTTCGACGAGCAGTACTTC.

The chain links TRBV13 to TRBJ2-6; 8 bases line up with TRBD1. CDR3 length: 15 amino acids. The germline V gene encodes CDR1 PRHDT and CDR2 FYEKMQ (reference sequence). With 5 bases clipped from V and 2 bases from J, the junction kept 2 bases outside the gene matches. CDR3 coding DNA: TGTGCCAGCAGCAGCAGGGGGCCTGGGGCCAACGTCCTGACTTTC. Its translation: CASSSRGPGANVLTF. Full variable domain (rest looked up from reference TRBV13 and TRBJ2-6): AAGVIQSPRHLIKEKRETATLKCYPIPRHDTVYWYQQGPGQDPQFLISFYEKMQSDKGSIPDRFSAQQFSDYHSELNMSSLELGDSALYFCASSSRGPGANVLTFGAGSRLTVL.

This clone was observed a handful of times. The DNA for the CDR3 is TGTGCCAGCGGTCGGAGTTCTGGGGCCAACGTCCTGACTTTC. Protein: CASGRSSGANVLTF. The V gene is TRBV27, the J gene TRBJ2-6; D is uncertain. The CDR3 has 14 amino acids. The germline gives CDR1 MNHEY, CDR2 SMNVEV (reference sequence). V was trimmed by 8 bases and J by 1 base, leaving 9 bases between them. Drawing the rest from reference TRBV27 and TRBJ2-6, the complete variable domain is EAQVTQNPRYLITVTGKKLTVTCSQNMNHEYMSWYRQDPGLGLRQIYYSMNVEVTDKGDVPEGYKVSRKEKRNFPLILESPSPNQTSLYFCASGRSSGANVLTFGAGSRLTVL.